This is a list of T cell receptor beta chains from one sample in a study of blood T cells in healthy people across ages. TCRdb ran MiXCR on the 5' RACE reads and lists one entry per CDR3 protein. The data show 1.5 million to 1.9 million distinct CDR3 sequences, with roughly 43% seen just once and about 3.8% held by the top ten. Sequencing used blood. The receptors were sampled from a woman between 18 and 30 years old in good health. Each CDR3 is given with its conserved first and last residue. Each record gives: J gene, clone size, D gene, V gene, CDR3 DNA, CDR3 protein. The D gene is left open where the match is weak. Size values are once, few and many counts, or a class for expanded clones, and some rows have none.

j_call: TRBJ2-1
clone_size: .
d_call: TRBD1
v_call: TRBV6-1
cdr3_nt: TGTGCCAGCAGTGAAGGGTCGGGGACAGCGGACAATGAGCAGTTCTTC
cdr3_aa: CASSEGSGTADNEQFF

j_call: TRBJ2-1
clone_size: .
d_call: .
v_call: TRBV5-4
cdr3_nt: TGTGCCAGCAGCGACGTGGCCAATGAGCAGTTCTTC
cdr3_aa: CASSDVANEQFF

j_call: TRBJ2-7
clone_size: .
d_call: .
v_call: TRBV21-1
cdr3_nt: TGTGCCAGCAGGGTTGGAGACCACTACGAGCAGTACTTC
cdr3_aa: CASRVGDHYEQYF

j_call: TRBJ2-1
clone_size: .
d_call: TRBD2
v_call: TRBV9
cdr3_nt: TGTGCCAGCAGCGTAAAAAGCGGGGGAATTAATGAGCAGTTCTTC
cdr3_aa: CASSVKSGGINEQFF

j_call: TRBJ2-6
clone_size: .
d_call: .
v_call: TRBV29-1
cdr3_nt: TGCAGCGCTGAATCTTGGGGAAGTGGCTCTGGGGCCAACGTCCTGACTTTC
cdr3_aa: CSAESWGSGSGANVLTF

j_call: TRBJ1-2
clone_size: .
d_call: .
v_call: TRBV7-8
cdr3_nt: TGTGCCAGCAGCTTAGTGGGTTGGGATGGCTACACCTTC
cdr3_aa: CASSLVGWDGYTF

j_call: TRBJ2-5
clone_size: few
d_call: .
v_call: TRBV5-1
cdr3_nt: TGCGCCAGCAGCTTCGATCCAAACCAAGAGACCCAGTACTTC
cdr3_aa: CASSFDPNQETQYF

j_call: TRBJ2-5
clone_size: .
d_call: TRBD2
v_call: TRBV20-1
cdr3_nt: TGCAGTGCTCCACCAGCGGGGGGAATCCAAGAGACCCAGTACTTC
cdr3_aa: CSAPPAGGIQETQYF

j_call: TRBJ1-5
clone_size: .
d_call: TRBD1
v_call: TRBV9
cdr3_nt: TGTGCCAGCAGCGCCTCCGGGACAGACAATCAGCCCCAGCATTTT
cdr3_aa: CASSASGTDNQPQHF

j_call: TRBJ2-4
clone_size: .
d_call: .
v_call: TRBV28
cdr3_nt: TGTGCCAGCAGTTCCCCGTTAGGAGGGAACATTCAGTACTTC
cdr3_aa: CASSSPLGGNIQYF

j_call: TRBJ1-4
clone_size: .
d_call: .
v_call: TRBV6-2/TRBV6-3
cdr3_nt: TGTGCCAGCGCCAAGCGTGGGGCCGAAAAACTGTTTTTT
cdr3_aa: CASAKRGAEKLFF

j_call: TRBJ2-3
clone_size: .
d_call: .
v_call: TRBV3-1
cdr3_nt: TGTGCCAGCAGCCAGAGATCCGGACAGCACAGCACAGATACGCAGTATTTT
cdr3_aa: CASSQRSGQHSTDTQYF

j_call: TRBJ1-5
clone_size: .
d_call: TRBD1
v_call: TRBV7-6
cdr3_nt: TGTGCCAGCAGCCCTCGGACAGGGAAGACTCAGCCCCAGCATTTT
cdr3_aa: CASSPRTGKTQPQHF

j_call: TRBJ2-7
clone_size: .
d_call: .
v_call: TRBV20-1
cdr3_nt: TGCAGTGCCAGTATGTCGTCAGGCCCGATATCCTACAATGAGCAGTACTTC
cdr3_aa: CSASMSSGPISYNEQYF

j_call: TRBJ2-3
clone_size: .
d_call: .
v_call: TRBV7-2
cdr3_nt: TGTGCCAGCAGCTTAGTCCGGGGGCGCGGCACAGATACGCAGTATTTT
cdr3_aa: CASSLVRGRGTDTQYF

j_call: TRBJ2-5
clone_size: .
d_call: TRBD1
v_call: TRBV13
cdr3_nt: TGTGCCAGCCGACGACAGGGACATCAAGAGACCCAGTACTTC
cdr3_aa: CASRRQGHQETQYF

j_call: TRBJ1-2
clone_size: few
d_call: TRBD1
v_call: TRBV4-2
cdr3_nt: TGTGCCAGCAGCCAGGTAGGACAGGAGTTTTATGGCTACACCTTC
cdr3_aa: CASSQVGQEFYGYTF

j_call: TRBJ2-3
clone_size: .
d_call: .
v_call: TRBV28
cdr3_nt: TGTGCCAGCAGGGCCCGATTCTCTAGCACAGATACGCAGTATTTT
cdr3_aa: CASRARFSSTDTQYF

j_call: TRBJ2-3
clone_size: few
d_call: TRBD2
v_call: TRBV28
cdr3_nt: TGTGCCAGCAGTACAGCCGGGACTAGCGCAGATACGCAGTATTTT
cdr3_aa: CASSTAGTSADTQYF

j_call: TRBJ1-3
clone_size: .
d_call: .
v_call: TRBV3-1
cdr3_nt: TGTGCCAGCAGCCCAGTTGGAAACACCATATATTTT
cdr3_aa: CASSPVGNTIYF

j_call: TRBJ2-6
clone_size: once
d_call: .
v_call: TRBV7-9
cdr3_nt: TGTGCCAGCAGCTTTGTGGTCAGAGTATTTTCTGGGGCCAACGTCCTGACTTTC
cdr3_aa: CASSFVVRVFSGANVLTF

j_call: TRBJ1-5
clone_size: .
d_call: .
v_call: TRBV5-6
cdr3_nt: TGTGCCAGCAGCTCGAGTCAGCCCCATCAGCCCCAGCATTTT
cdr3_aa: CASSSSQPHQPQHF

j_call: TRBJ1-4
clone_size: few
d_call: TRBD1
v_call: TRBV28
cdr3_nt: TGTGCCAGCAGTTCGCCGGGACAGGGGGGGCTCCAAAATGAAAAACTGTTTTTT
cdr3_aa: CASSSPGQGGLQNEKLFF

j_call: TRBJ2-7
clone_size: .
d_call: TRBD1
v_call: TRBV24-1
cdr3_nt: TGTGCCACCAGTGCCGGACAGGGGGCCTCCTACGAGCAGTACTTC
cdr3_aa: CATSAGQGASYEQYF

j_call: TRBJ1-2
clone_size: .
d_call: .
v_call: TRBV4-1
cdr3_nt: TGCGCCAGCAGCCAGGAACGAAACTATGGCTACACCTTC
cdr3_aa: CASSQERNYGYTF

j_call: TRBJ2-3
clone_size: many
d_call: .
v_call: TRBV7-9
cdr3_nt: TGTGCCAGCAGCACAGATACGCAGTATTTT
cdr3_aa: CASSTDTQYF

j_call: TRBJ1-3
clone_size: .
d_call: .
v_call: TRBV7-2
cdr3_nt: TGTGCCAGCAGCTTGATGGGGGCTGCTGGAAACACCATATATTTT
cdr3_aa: CASSLMGAAGNTIYF

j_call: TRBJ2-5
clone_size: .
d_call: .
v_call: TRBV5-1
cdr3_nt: TGCGCCAGCAGCTTGTTCCCGGGCTCAGAGACCCAGTACTTC
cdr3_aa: CASSLFPGSETQYF

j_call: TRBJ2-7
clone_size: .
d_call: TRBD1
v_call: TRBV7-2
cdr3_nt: TGTGCCAGCAGCTCGGACAGGTCGATCTACGAGCAGTACTTC
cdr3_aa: CASSSDRSIYEQYF

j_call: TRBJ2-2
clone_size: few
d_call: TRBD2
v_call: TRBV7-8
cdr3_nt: TGTGCCAGCAGCTCTACTCCGGGACTAGTAAGGTCCGGGGAGCTGTTTTTT
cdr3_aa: CASSSTPGLVRSGELFF

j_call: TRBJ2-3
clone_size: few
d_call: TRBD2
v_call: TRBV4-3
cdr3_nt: TGCGCCAGCAGCCAAGGGCTAGCGGGAGTGAGAGATACGCAGTATTTT
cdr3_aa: CASSQGLAGVRDTQYF

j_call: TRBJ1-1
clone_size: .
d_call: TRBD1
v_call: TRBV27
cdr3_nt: TGTGCCAGCAGTTTGGGGACAGGAGGGAACACTGGAGCTTTCTTT
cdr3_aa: CASSLGTGGNTGAFF

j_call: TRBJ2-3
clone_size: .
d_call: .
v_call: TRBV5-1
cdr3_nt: TGCGCCACCCGAAACTCGGGTACGCAGTATTTT
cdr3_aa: CATRNSGTQYF

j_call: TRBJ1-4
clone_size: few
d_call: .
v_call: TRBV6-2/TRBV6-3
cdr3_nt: TGTGCCGGAAGGAACAGGCGGAGTGAAAAACTGTTTTTT
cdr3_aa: CAGRNRRSEKLFF

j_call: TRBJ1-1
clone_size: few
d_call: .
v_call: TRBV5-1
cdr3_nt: TGCGCCAGCAGCCGTGGTGCAGGGATGAACACTGAAGCTTTCTTT
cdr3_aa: CASSRGAGMNTEAFF

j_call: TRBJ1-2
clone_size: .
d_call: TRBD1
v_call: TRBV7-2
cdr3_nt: TGTGCCAGCGGGGGCGGGGACAGGGTTCGCTACACCTTC
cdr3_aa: CASGGGDRVRYTF

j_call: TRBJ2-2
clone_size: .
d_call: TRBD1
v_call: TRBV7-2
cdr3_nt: TGTGCCAGCAGCTCTAGGCCTACAGGGGCCACCGGGGAGCTGTTTTTT
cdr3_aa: CASSSRPTGATGELFF

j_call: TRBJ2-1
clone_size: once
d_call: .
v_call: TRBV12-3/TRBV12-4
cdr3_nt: TGTGCCAGCAGGCAGGGGTTTCATTTGTACAATGAGCAGTTCTTC
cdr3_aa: CASRQGFHLYNEQFF

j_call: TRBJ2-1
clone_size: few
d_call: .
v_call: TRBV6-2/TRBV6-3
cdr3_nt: TGTGCCAGCAGTTACAGAAGGGGCTCCTACAATGAGCAGTTCTTC
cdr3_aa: CASSYRRGSYNEQFF

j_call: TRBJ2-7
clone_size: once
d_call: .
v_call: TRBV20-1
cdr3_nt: TGCAGTGCTAGACCTGCTAGTCGGTCCTACGAGCAGTACTTC
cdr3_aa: CSARPASRSYEQYF

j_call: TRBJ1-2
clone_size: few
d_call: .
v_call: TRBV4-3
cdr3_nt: TGCGCCAGCAGCCAAGATTTGAACAGCGGAGGCTATGGCTACACCTTC
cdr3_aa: CASSQDLNSGGYGYTF

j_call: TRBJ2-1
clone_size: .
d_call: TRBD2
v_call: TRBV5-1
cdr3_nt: TGCGCCAGCAGCTTGTGGGGGGGTAAATCGGCCTACAATGAGCAGTTCTTC
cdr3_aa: CASSLWGGKSAYNEQFF

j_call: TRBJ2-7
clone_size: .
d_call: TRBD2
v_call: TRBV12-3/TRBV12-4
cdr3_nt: TGTGCCAGCAGTTTAGGACTTCCGGCTAGCGGATACAATGAGCAGTACTTC
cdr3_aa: CASSLGLPASGYNEQYF

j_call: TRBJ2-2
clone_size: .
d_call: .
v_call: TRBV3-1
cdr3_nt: TGTGCCAGCAGCGGGGGGCTCGCCGGGGAGCTGTTTTTT
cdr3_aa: CASSGGLAGELFF

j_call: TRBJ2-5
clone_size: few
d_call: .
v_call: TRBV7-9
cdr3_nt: TGTGCCAGCAGCTTTTACAGGACCAAACAAGAGACCCAGTACTTC
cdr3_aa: CASSFYRTKQETQYF

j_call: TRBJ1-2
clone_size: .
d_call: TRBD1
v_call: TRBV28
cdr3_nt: TGTGCCAGCAGCCGGATGACAGGGGGTGGCTACACCTTC
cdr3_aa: CASSRMTGGGYTF

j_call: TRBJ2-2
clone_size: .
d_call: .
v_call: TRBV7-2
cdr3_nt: TGTGCCAGCAGCTTCAGGGGGGCCGGGGGGTCCGGGGAGCTGTTTTTT
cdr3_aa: CASSFRGAGGSGELFF

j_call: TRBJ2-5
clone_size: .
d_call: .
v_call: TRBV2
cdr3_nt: TGTGCCAGCAGCCCCGACTGTTCCCAAGAGACCCAGTACTTC
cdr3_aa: CASSPDCSQETQYF

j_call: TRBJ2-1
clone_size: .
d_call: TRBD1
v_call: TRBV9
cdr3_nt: TGTGCCAGCAGCGTAGGGGGGACAGTCGGGGAGACCCAGTTCTTC
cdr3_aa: CASSVGGTVGETQFF

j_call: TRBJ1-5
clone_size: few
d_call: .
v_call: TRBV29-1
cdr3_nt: TGCAGCGTTGAAGGGGCGGCAGGTCAGCCCCAGCATTTT
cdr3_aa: CSVEGAAGQPQHF

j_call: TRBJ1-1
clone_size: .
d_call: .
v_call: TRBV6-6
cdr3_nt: TGTGCCAGCACCCTGGGACAAAGGAACACTGAAGCTTTCTTT
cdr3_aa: CASTLGQRNTEAFF

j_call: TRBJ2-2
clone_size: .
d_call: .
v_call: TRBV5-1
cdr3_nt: TGCGCCAGCAGCCCGGGGCGGACAGCTTCGAACACCGGGGAGCTGTTTTTT
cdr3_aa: CASSPGRTASNTGELFF

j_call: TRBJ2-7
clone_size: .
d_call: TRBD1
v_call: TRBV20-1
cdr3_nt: TGCAGTGCTTGGGACAGGGGTCCCTCCTACGAGCAGTACTTC
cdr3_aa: CSAWDRGPSYEQYF

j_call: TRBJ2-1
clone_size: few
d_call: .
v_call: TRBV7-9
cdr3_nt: TGTGCCAGCAGCTTCGTCGGGCCCTCCTACAATGAGCAGTTCTTC
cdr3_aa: CASSFVGPSYNEQFF

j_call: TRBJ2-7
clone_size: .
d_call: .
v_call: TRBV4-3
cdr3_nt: TGCGCCAGCAGCCACCAGACGGGGACCTACGAGCAGTACTTC
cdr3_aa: CASSHQTGTYEQYF

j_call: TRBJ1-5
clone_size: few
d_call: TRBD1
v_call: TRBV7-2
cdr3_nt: TGTGCCAGCAGCTCGGACAGGGGTGAGCCCCAGCATTTT
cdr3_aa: CASSSDRGEPQHF

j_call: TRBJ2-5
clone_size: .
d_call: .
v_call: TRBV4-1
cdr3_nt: TGCGCCAGCAGCCAAGCTTCTGTCGGACTCTCATGTGAGCAGTACTTC
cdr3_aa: CASSQASVGLSCEQYF

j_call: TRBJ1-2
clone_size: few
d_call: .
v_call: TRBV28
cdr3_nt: TGTGCCAGCAGTTTCCTCGGGAGTAGGTCTGGCTACACCTTC
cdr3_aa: CASSFLGSRSGYTF

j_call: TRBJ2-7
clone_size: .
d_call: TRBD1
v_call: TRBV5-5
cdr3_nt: TGTGCCAGCAGCCACGGGACAGGGGACGTCTCCTACGAGCAGTACTTC
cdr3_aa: CASSHGTGDVSYEQYF